What follows is one TCR beta chain and its context. CDR1 and CDR2 from the germline V gene are SGDLS and YYNGEE. This CDR3 has 14 amino acids. V was pared by 2 bases and J by 3 bases, with 12 bases between. These data belong to a study of blood T cell repertoires in COVID-19. Study-wide context: Sites across the United States, Italy and Spain contributed samples from acute and convalescent COVID-19. T cells, B-cell-depleted T cells, or PBMCs provided the cDNA or gDNA that served as material.

Authors' processing steps: For nucleated cells, counts were estimated from reference gene primer amplification. Produced via immunoSEQ multiplex PCR; TCRdb's table is partial and in-frame only. V and J calls and clone size are given by that table; D and trimming were obtained from the DNA. Seen here are some 120,000 clones, 80% to 90% observed once, and the top ten hold 5.5% to 6%. The chain joins TRBV9 to TRBJ2-7, with D maybe TRBD2 (6 bases). This receptor was taken from an elderly man with active or convalescent COVID-19. Sequenced: peripheral blood. The CDR3 coding sequence is TGTGCCAGCAGCGTTACTAGCTCTAACTACGAGCAGTACTTC. Its translation: CASSVTSSNYEQYF.